This record covers a single T cell receptor (beta chain). This is likely an artifact of a read error, given a far larger clone one base away. Sequencing libraries for TCR beta were prepared with iRepertoire HTBI primers and Arm-PCR of CDR3 regions. TCRdb reanalysed the multiplex PCR reads using MiXCR and keeps one entry per CDR3 protein. Of hundreds of thousands of distinct CDR3 sequences in the sample, 16% are singletons; the top ten hold around 27%. This sample stems from a study of regulatory T cells in long-lasting Graves disease. Looked up from germline, CDR1 is SNHLY and CDR2 is FYNNEI. The ends were cut back, 8 bases at V and 9 bases at J, with 20 bases in the middle. The CDR3 totals 15 residues. Time point defined: newly diagnosed GD, antithyroid drugs for less than 3 months. PBMCs were the source of the RNA used for TCR sequencing. This sample also appeared in a second study, on T cells in Graves' hyperthyroidism and ophthalmopathy. As that report states: The study used the HTBI primer set for a first-round RT-PCR of the TCR CDR3. Through a model of 13 V-J features, ophthalmopathy was separated from stable hyperthyroidism.

The V call is TRBV2, the J call TRBJ1-6, with D perhaps TRBD1 (6 bases). The sequences come from peripheral blood mononuclear cells (PBMCs), collected at new diagnosis, from a patient treated with antithyroid drugs. The sequence came from a man in his forties or fifties with Graves disease. In DNA form, the CDR3 reads TGTGCCAGCGGTTTAGAGGGCAGGGGTGTTTCACCCCTCCACTTT. Translation: CASGLEGRGVSPLHF.